This entry describes one T cell receptor (beta chain). The record originates from a study of long-term antiretroviral therapy in people with HIV. Participants who had HIV were, without exception, treated in the United States. CDR1 and CDR2 (germline): SGHNT, YENEEA. The CDR3 covers 15 residues. V shed 1 base, J shed 6 bases, and the junction held 4 bases outside the gene matches. Run at survey level, the immunoSEQ assay was version v3.0. Assay used: immunoSEQ multiplex PCR; TCRdb lists only in-frame clones, some missing. The data show roughly 30,000 clones, with more than 70% seen just once and roughly 9% held by the top ten.

The specimen comprised unsorted PBMCs, sampled 4.7 to 5 years after starting antiretroviral therapy. This receptor was obtained from a man in his forties with HIV. The gene calls are TRBV11-3 and TRBJ2-2; the match to TRBD1 covers 8 bases. CDR3 DNA sequence: TGTGCCAGCAGCTTAGCCACACAGGGGGCCGGGGAGCTGTTTTTT. This encodes CASSLATQGAGELFF.